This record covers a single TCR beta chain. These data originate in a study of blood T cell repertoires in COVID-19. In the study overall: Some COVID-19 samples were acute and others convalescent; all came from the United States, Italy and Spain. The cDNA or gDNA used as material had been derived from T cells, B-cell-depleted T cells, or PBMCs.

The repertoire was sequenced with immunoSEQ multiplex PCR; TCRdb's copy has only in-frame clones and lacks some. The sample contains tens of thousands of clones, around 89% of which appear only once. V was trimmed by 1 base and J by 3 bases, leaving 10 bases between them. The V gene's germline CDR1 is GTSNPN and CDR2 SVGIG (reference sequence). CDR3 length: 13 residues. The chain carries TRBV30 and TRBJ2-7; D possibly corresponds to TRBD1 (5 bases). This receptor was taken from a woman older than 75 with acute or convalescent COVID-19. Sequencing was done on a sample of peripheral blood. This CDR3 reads CAWSEGRVYEQYF. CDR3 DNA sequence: TGTGCCTGGAGTGAGGGCAGGGTCTACGAGCAGTACTTC. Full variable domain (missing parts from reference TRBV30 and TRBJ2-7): SQTIHQWPATLVQPVGSPLSLECTVEGTSNPNLYWYRQAAGRGLQLLFYSVGIGQISSEVPQNLSASRPQDRQFILSSKKLLLSDSGFYLCAWSEGRVYEQYFGPGTRLTVT.